This T cell receptor (beta chain) emerged from a study of CD8 T cells in Susac syndrome. TCR beta from blood CD8+ and CD4+ T cells was sequenced. Healthy donors constituted the controls, which were matched for age and sex. cDNA came from around 0.5 to 1 ug RNA primed by random hexamers. Across 54 Vbeta and 13 Jbeta, TCR beta CDR3 was amplified with immunoSEQ multiplex PCR. Each CDR3 protein is one row after TCRdb ran MiXCR on the immunoSEQ multiplex PCR reads. The repertoire holds 150,000 to 200,000 distinct CDR3 sequences, with around 94% as singletons. The material sequenced was CD4+ T cells from PBMCs. The source is a human donor in good health.

The CDR3 sequence: CSARHPGMGTEAFF. In nucleotides, the CDR3 is TGCAGTGCACGCCACCCAGGGATGGGGACTGAAGCTTTCTTT. This rearrangement joins TRBV20-1 to TRBJ1-1; D perhaps matches TRBD1 (5 bases). Germline lookup yields CDR1 DFQATT and CDR2 SNEGSKA (reference sequence). The CDR3 consists of 14 residues. The V end lost 6 bases, the J end lost 5 bases, and 19 bases lay between the germline ends.